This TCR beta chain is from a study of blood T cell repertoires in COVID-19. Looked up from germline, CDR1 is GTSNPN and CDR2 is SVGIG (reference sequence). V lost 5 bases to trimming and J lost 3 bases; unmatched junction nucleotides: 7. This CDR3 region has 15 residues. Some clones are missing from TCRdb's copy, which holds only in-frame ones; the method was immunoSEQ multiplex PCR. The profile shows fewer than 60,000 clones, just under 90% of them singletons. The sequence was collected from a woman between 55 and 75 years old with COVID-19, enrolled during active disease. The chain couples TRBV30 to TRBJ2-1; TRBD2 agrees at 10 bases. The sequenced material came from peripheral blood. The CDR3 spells CAWELPSGGYNEQFF. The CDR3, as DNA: TGTGCCTGGGAACTGCCTAGCGGGGGCTACAATGAGCAGTTCTTC.